The 13 T cell receptor beta chains below come from one sample, sequenced in a study of CD4 and CD8 cells across lung adenocarcinoma regions. TCRdb passed the PCR reads through MiXCR, listing each CDR3 protein once. The sample carries about 16,000 distinct CDR3 sequences, 45% to 70% recorded once. Specimen: CD8+ T cells from the center of a lung tumor. The receptors here all came from a female donor with lung adenocarcinoma. The CD4 and CD8 labels of this study may be unreliable.

This clonotype was observed many times. The V call is TRBV6-5, the J call TRBJ1-2; the match to TRBD1 covers 10 bases. The germline gives CDR1 MNHEY, CDR2 SVGAGI. Unmatched junction bases numbered 7, after V lost 7 bases and J lost 5 bases. The CDR3 runs to 14 residues. The CDR3 DNA follows: TGTGCCAGCAAACGGACAGGGGGATTTTATGGCTACACCTTC. Protein sequence: CASKRTGGFYGYTF.

The rearrangement joins TRBV7-6 to TRBJ2-1; 7 nucleotides align to TRBD1. The CDR3 has 15 amino acids. CDR1 and CDR2 (germline): SGHVS, FNYEAQ. Losses at the gene ends were 3 bases for V and 7 bases for J; bases not matched to a gene: 9. This CDR3 is CASSLRSDRVNEQFF. CDR3 coding DNA: TGTGCCAGCAGCTTGCGGAGTGACAGGGTAAATGAGCAGTTCTTC.

Points on this clonotype: Sequence at one end of the junction differs from germline and may be a read error. The chain employs TRBV27 and TRBJ2-2; the match to TRBD1 covers 8 bases. This CDR3 region has 13 residues. The V gene's germline CDR1 is MNHEY and CDR2 SMNVEV (reference sequence). Here the CDR3 reads CASTRTGSGELYF. CDR3 nucleotides: TGTGCCAGCACCAGGACAGGGTCCGGGGAGCTGTACTTC.

This sequence joins TRBV6-1 and TRBJ2-7, with TRBD1 as a possible D gene (6 bases). The CDR3 extends over 15 amino acids. CDR1 MNHNS and CDR2 SASEGT come from the germline V gene. V was clipped by 7 bases and J by 2 bases, with 18 bases between them. The CDR3 nucleotides are TGTGCCAGCACCCAAATGGGGGCCGAGGCCTACGAGCAGTACTTC. This translates into CASTQMGAEAYEQYF.

This clonotype came up many times. The V and J genes are TRBV30 and TRBJ2-5, with 9 bases matching TRBD2. The germline CDR1 and CDR2 sequences are GTSNPN and SVGIG (reference sequence). The CDR3 runs 13 residues. V was pared by 3 bases and J by 7 bases, with 6 bases of the junction left unmatched. CDR3 nucleotide sequence: TGTGCCTGGAGGATGCCAGCGGGAGGGACCCAGTACTTC. Protein: CAWRMPAGGTQYF.

This clonotype was seen many times. The chain recombines TRBV4-1 with TRBJ1-1; 8 bases line up with TRBD1. Germline V gene lookup returns CDR1 MGHRA and CDR2 YSYEKL. The trim removed 3 bases at V and 2 bases at J, leaving 5 bases unmatched. The CDR3 spans 15 residues. The DNA for the CDR3 is TGCGCCAGCAGCCATGCGGACAGGGATAACACTGAAGCTTTCTTT. It translates to CASSHADRDNTEAFF.

The gene calls are TRBV15 and TRBJ1-1; TRBD1 might be the D (6 bases). V was pared by 0 bases and J by 0 bases, with 8 bases between. Germline V gene data show CDR1 as LNHNV and CDR2 as YYDKDF (reference sequence). This CDR3 is built from 15 residues. DNA of the CDR3: TGTGCCACCAGCAGAGATACAGGGATGAACACTGAAGCTTTCTTT. Amino acid sequence: CATSRDTGMNTEAFF.

This sequence joins TRBV6-5 and TRBJ1-2, with 9 positions matching TRBD1. With 4 bases clipped from V and 8 bases from J, the junction kept 11 bases outside the gene matches. CDR3 length: 15 residues. Looked up from germline, CDR1 is MNHEY and CDR2 is SVGAGI. In nucleotides, the CDR3 is TGTGCCAGCAGTTTCAAAACAGGGGGCCTAATGGGCTACACCTTC. As protein: CASSFKTGGLMGYTF.

V and J are TRBV4-1 and TRBJ2-4; D might be TRBD2 (6 bases). Judging by the DNA end, TRBJ2-3 fits better; the J call may be wrong. Germline assignment: CDR1 MGHRA and CDR2 YSYEKL. The CDR3 totals 18 residues. The CDR3 nucleotides are TGCGCCAGCAGCCGCGGAGACGCGGGGCGGGGAGCCAAAAACACGCAGTATTTT. This sequence encodes CASSRGDAGRGAKNTQYF.

This clonotype appeared many times. This chain uses TRBV28 with TRBJ1-2; 7 nucleotides match TRBD1. The length of the CDR3 is 13 residues. CDR1 and CDR2 (germline): MDHEN, SYDVKM. The junction had 7 bases not matched to a gene; V was cut back by 7 bases and J by 5 bases. This chain's CDR3 is CASTFQGGYGYTF. In DNA form, the CDR3 reads TGTGCCAGCACTTTCCAGGGGGGGTATGGCTACACCTTC.

This clonotype was observed a few times. Being one base from a much bigger clone, this may be a read error. The DNA for the CDR3 is TGTGCCTGGAGAAACAAGGGGGGTAGTGAGACCCAGTTCTTC. The encoded protein is CAWRNKGGSETQFF. This chain joins TRBV30 and TRBJ2-1; perhaps D is TRBD1 or TRBD2 (6 bases each). Germline lookup yields CDR1 GTSNPN and CDR2 SVGIG (reference sequence). This CDR3 is built from 14 residues. V dropped 3 bases and J dropped 13 bases, with 22 bases sitting between them.

This rearrangement joins TRBV3-1 to TRBJ1-4; D is unclear. CDR3 length equals 13 residues. Per the germline V gene, CDR1 is LGHDT and CDR2 is YNNKEL (reference sequence). Trimming cost V 0 bases and J 4 bases, with 3 bases left between them. The CDR3 DNA reads as TGTGCCAGCAGCCAAGATATTAATGAAAAACTGTTTTTT. The encoded protein is CASSQDINEKLFF.

Concerning this clonotype itself: An end of the junction does not agree with germline; a read error may underlie this. The V gene is TRBV10-2, the J gene TRBJ2-3, with D perhaps given as TRBD1 or TRBD2 (5 bases each). The germline gives CDR1 WSHSY, CDR2 SAAADI. The CDR3 contains 14 residues. The CDR3 loop reads CASRGLRAADTQYF. CDR3 DNA sequence: TGCGCCAGCAGGGGGCTGAGGGCGGCAGATACTCAGTACTTT.